The 4 T cell receptor beta chains below all came from one sample that was sequenced in a study of shared clonotypes between healthy human individuals. The data were produced by immunoSEQ multiplex PCR, yet TCRdb's version contains in-frame clones alone and is incomplete. Among some 2.1 million clones, approximately 92% were seen once, and the ten largest hold approximately 1.6%. Positively selected for CCR7, the CD45RO-negative cells used as naive CD8 cells excluded terminally differentiated effector memory CD45RA+ cells. The sequenced sample was naive CD8+ T cells from PBMCs. Receptors were obtained from a man between 18 and 35 years old in good health. Some clones in this sample may be carry-over from other donors' samples.

The chain uses TRBV19 and TRBJ1-5; D not resolved. Looked up from germline, CDR1 is LNHDA and CDR2 is SQIVND (reference sequence). The CDR3 loop spans 13 amino acids. V was clipped by 3 bases and J by 4 bases, with 7 bases between them. For the CDR3, the DNA is TGTGCCAGTAGTATGGAGGGAAATCAGCCCCAGCATTTT. It codes for CASSMEGNQPQHF.

J is TRBJ1-5 and V is TRBV5-8; D perhaps matches TRBD1 (6 bases). There are 14 residues in the CDR3. Between the trimmed V and J ends, which lost 1 base and 4 bases, there was a span of 9 bases. Germline CDR1 SGHTS, CDR2 YDEGEE. The CDR3 reads CASSLRGANQPQHF. Here the CDR3 DNA reads TGTGCCAGCAGCTTGAGGGGGGCGAATCAGCCCCAGCATTTT.

A note on this clone: This specimen includes other DNA sequences encoding the same CDR3. This sequence joins TRBV7-2 and TRBJ2-7, with D possibly matching TRBD2 (6 bases). Germline values: CDR1 SGHTA, CDR2 FQGNSA. There are 14 residues in the CDR3. Trimming took 0 bases from V and 3 from J, leaving 9 bases between them. The CDR3 is CASSLAGTVYEQYF. The CDR3 coding sequence is TGTGCCAGCAGCTTAGCTGGGACTGTCTACGAGCAGTACTTC.

The chain recombines TRBV9 with TRBJ1-4; 7 bases line up with TRBD1. The CDR3 is 14 amino acids. Germline CDR1 SGDLS, CDR2 YYNGEE. Trimming took 3 bases from V and 5 from J; bases not matched to a gene: 4. For the CDR3, the DNA is TGTGCCAGCAGCGGCGGGACAGAGAATGAAAAACTGTTTTTT. Its translation is CASSGGTENEKLFF. Variable domain in full (rest from reference TRBV9 and TRBJ1-4): DSGVTQTPKHLITATGQRVTLRCSPRSGDLSVYWYQQSLDQGLQFLIQYYNGEERAKGNILERFSAQQFPDLHSELNLSSLELGDSALYFCASSGGTENEKLFFGSGTQLSVL.